This TCR beta chain was found in a study of OX40 agonist ivuxolimab in advanced cancers. From germline, CDR1 is SEHNR and CDR2 FQNEAQ (reference sequence). Trimming pared 5 bases from V and 2 bases from J, leaving 16 bases between. The CDR3 has 15 amino acids. Measured with immunoSEQ multiplex PCR; TCRdb has only the in-frame clones, and not every one. The sample lists 32,000 or so clones, 80% to 90% occurring once. This chain connects TRBV7-9 to TRBJ2-7; D is tentatively TRBD1 or TRBD2 (5 bases each). This sequence originates from an adult with an advanced solid tumor such as melanoma, head and neck, liver or kidney cancer. The source was CD4+ or CD8+ T cells sorted from blood, collected in a trial of the OX40 agonist ivuxolimab. For the CDR3, the DNA is TGTGCCAGCAGCCCTGGCCGGGACGCAGCCTACGAGCAGTACTTC. This sequence encodes CASSPGRDAAYEQYF.